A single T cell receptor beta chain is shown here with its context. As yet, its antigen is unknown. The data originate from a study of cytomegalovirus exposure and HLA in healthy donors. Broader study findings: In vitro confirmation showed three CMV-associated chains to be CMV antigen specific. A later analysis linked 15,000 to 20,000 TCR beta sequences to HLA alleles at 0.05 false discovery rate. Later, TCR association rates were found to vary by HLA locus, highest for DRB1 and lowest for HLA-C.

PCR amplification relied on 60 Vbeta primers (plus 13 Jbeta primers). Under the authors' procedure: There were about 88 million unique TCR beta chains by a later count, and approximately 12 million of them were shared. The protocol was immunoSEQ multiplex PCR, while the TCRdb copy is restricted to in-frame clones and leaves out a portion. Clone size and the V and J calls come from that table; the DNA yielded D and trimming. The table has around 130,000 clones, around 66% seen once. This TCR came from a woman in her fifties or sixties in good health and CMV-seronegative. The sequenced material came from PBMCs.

CDR3 in amino acids: CASSYGIGQGTYEQYF. The CDR3 coding sequence is TGTGCCAGCAGTTACGGGATAGGACAGGGTACATACGAGCAGTACTTC. V gene TRBV6-6 combines with J gene TRBJ2-7; TRBD1 agrees at 8 bases. CDR1 and CDR2 from the germline V gene are MNHNY and SVGAGI (reference sequence). The CDR3 is 16 residues long. With V trimmed by 2 bases and J by 4 bases, 10 bases remained unmatched.